The next 7 T cell receptor beta chains were all read from a single sample in a study of blood T cell repertoires in COVID-19. TCRdb's table, derived via immunoSEQ multiplex PCR, lists solely in-frame clones and lacks some. The data contain about 220,000 clones, around 80% of them singletons. The sample taken for sequencing was peripheral blood. These receptors were taken from a human donor in a cohort sampled during active COVID-19.

The rearrangement joins TRBV11-2 to TRBJ2-5; TRBD1 might be the D (5 bases). Trimming stripped 0 bases from V and 3 bases from J, with 5 bases between. The CDR3 loop spans 13 amino acids. CDR1 is SGHAT, CDR2 FQNNGV, per germline. The CDR3 nucleotides are TGTGCCAGCAGCTTAGAGACAGAAGAGACCCAGTACTTC. This sequence encodes CASSLETEETQYF.

This chain connects TRBV5-6 to TRBJ1-1, with 7 bases fitting TRBD1. V gave up 6 bases and J gave up 1 base; unmatched junction bases: 6. CDR1 and CDR2 (germline): SGHDT, YYEEEE. This CDR3 is 14 amino acids long. This CDR3 is CASIQGPGNTEAFF. As DNA, the CDR3 is TGTGCCAGCATACAGGGGCCGGGGAACACTGAAGCTTTCTTT.

The chain uses TRBV14 and TRBJ1-1, with D unclear. Germline V gene sequence: CDR1 SGHDN, CDR2 FVKESK. The ends were cut back, 1 base at V and 5 bases at J, with 17 bases in the middle. This CDR3 comprises 16 residues. The CDR3 protein is CASSQGGISKKTEAFF. DNA of the CDR3: TGTGCCAGCAGCCAAGGAGGGATTTCGAAGAAGACTGAAGCTTTCTTT. Using reference TRBV14 and TRBJ1-1 for the parts outside the CDR3, the full variable domain is EAGVTQFPSHSVIEKGQTVTLRCDPISGHDNLYWYRRVMGKEIKFLLHFVKESKQDESGMPNNRFLAERTGGTYSTLKVQPAELEDSGVYFCASSQGGISKKTEAFFGQGTRLTVV.

V and J are TRBV24-1 and TRBJ1-1, with 8 bases matching TRBD1. After removal of 2 bases from V and 5 bases from J, the junction contained 0 bases not matched to a gene. Germline V gene sequence: CDR1 KGHDR, CDR2 SFDVKD. The CDR3 length is 13 residues. CDR3 region: CATSDWTGTEAFF. CDR3 in DNA: TGTGCCACCAGTGATTGGACAGGGACTGAAGCTTTCTTT.

This clone was counted between two and nine times. The rearrangement links TRBV3-1 (or the pseudogene TRBV3-2) to TRBJ2-2; D is undetermined. Germline CDR1 and CDR2: LGHDT and YNNKEL (reference sequence). Trimming took 4 bases from V and 1 from J, leaving 7 bases between them. The CDR3 totals 14 residues. The CDR3 DNA follows: TGTGCCAGCAGCCCCCGACAGAACACCGGGGAGCTGTTTTTT. Its translation: CASSPRQNTGELFF.

This clone has a single count. This chain connects TRBV7-9 to TRBJ2-7; 9 nucleotides line up with TRBD1. Germline V gene sequence: CDR1 SEHNR, CDR2 FQNEAQ (reference sequence). CDR3 length: 14 residues. V shed 5 bases and J 5 bases; nucleotides not matched to a gene: 7. DNA for the CDR3: TGTGCCAGCAGCCCCGGGACAGGGTATAACGAGCAGTACTTC. It encodes CASSPGTGYNEQYF.

The gene calls are TRBV29-1 and TRBJ1-5, with D possibly matching TRBD1 (6 bases). V shed 4 bases and J shed 2 bases, with 12 bases lying between them. Germline loops: CDR1 SQVTM, CDR2 ANQGSEA. The CDR3 loop spans 14 amino acids. As DNA, the CDR3 is TGCAGCGTTGGACAAGGGGGGGGCAATCAGCCCCAGCATTTT. This encodes CSVGQGGGNQPQHF.